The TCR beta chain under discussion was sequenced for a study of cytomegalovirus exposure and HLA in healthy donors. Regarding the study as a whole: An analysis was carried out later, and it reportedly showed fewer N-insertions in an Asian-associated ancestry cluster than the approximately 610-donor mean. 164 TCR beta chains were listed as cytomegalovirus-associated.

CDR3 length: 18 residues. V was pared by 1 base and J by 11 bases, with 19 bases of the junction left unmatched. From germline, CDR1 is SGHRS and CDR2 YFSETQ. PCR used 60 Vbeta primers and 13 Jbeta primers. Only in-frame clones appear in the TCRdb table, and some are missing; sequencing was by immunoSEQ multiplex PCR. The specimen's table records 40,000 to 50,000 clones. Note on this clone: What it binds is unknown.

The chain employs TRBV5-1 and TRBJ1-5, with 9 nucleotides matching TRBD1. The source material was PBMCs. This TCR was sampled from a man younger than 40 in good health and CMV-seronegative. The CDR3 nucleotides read TGCGCCAGCAGCTTGTGGGCCCGGGACAGGGTTAATATCAGTGCCCAGCATTTT. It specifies CASSLWARDRVNISAQHF.